These 10 T cell receptor beta chains share one sample of origin, sequenced in a study of early T cells in non-severe SARS-CoV-2 infection. TCRdb passed the 5' RACE reads through MiXCR, listing each CDR3 protein once. Of about 58,000 distinct CDR3 sequences listed, 9.5% to 15% are singletons. Sequenced input: whole blood. These receptors came from an adult who was a healthcare worker with PCR-confirmed SARS-CoV-2 infection or an uninfected control (not recorded which).

This clonotype was seen ten or more times. The chain joins TRBV6-6 to TRBJ1-4; unclear D gene. From germline, CDR1 is MNHNY and CDR2 SVGAGI (reference sequence). V was pared by 4 bases and J by 8 bases, with 14 bases between. The CDR3 runs 14 residues. CDR3 in amino acids: CASSSLQPSEKLFF. CDR3 sequence (DNA): TGTGCCAGCAGTTCCCTACAGCCTTCGGAAAAACTGTTTTTT.

This clonotype was recorded at least ten times. This chain joins TRBV5-4 and TRBJ1-6; 7 nucleotides line up with TRBD1. Per the germline V gene, CDR1 is SGHNT and CDR2 is YYREEE (reference sequence). V gave up 4 bases and J gave up 15 bases; unmatched junction bases: 16. This CDR3 contains 15 residues. CDR3 sequence: CASSDRQGLPHHLHF. CDR3 DNA sequence: TGTGCCAGCAGCGATAGACAGGGACTACCTCACCACCTCCACTTT.

This clonotype has a count of ten or more. The V gene is TRBV27, the J gene TRBJ2-7; no clear D. The CDR3 extends over 15 amino acids. Trimming removed 5 bases at V and 7 bases at J, with 21 bases between. Germline CDR1 and CDR2: MNHEY and SMNVEV (reference sequence). The DNA for the CDR3 is TGTGCCAGCAGTCCCCGAAGTGCCCACGGAGAGGAGCAGTACTTC. Its translation: CASSPRSAHGEEQYF.

This clonotype was seen only a few times. The chain carries TRBV11-2 and TRBJ2-7; 10 positions agree with TRBD2. Trimming cost V 5 bases and J 6 bases; bases outside gene matches: 10. Germline V gene lookup returns CDR1 SGHAT and CDR2 FQNNGV. This CDR3 has 15 residues. The CDR3 protein is CASSAPLAGNTEQYF. CDR3 nucleotides: TGTGCCAGCAGCGCCCCACTAGCGGGGAATACCGAGCAGTACTTC.

This chain uses TRBV5-1 with TRBJ2-1, with 7 positions matching TRBD2. The germline gives CDR1 SGHRS, CDR2 YFSETQ. V was clipped by 5 bases and J by 7 bases; unmatched bases: 9. The CDR3 has 14 residues. CDR3 in DNA: TGCGCCAGCAGTTGGTCGAGCGGGAATAATGAGCAGTTCTTC. Amino acids: CASSWSSGNNEQFF.

This clonotype has a count of ten or more. V gene TRBV7-9 combines with J gene TRBJ1-4; D gene ambiguous. Between the trimmed V and J ends, which lost 2 bases and 1 base, there was a span of 8 bases. The germline CDR1 and CDR2 sequences are SEHNR and FQNEAQ (reference sequence). The CDR3 is 15 amino acids. Here the CDR3 reads CASSLWGITNEKLFF. CDR3 nucleotide sequence: TGTGCCAGCAGCTTATGGGGTATAACTAATGAAAAACTGTTTTTT.

This clonotype was detected ten times or more. The chain is built from TRBV10-3 and TRBJ1-4; D remains unclear. Germline-derived CDR1 and CDR2 are ENHRY and SYGVKD. The CDR3 consists of 12 residues. Trimming took 0 bases from V and 8 from J, leaving 4 bases between them. The CDR3, as DNA: TGTGCCATCAGTGAGTCGTTAGAAAAACTGTTTTTT. Its translation is CAISESLEKLFF.

The chain uses TRBV6-5 and TRBJ2-7; no clear D gene. Germline V CDR1 and CDR2: MNHEY, SVGAGI. Trimming cost V 6 bases and J 1 base, with 10 bases left between them. CDR3 length: 13 amino acids. CDR3 nucleotide sequence: TGTGCCAGCAGGAGGCCTTCTTCCTACGAGCAGTACTTC. Translation gives CASRRPSSYEQYF.

This clonotype was observed a handful of times. The CDR3 protein is CSSGTPPSNEQFF. CDR3 nucleotides: TGCAGTTCCGGGACCCCTCCATCTAATGAGCAGTTCTTC. This chain uses TRBV20-1 with TRBJ2-1; D is possibly TRBD1 or TRBD2 (5 bases each). CDR1 is DFQATT, CDR2 SNEGSKA, per germline (reference sequence). This CDR3 region has 13 residues. V was pared by 8 bases and J by 7 bases, with 18 bases between.

The rearrangement links TRBV7-9 to TRBJ2-1, with D unclear. CDR3 size: 15 residues. Trimming cost V 4 bases and J 1 base, with 11 bases left between them. Germline CDR1 reads SEHNR; CDR2 reads FQNEAQ (reference sequence). The CDR3 region is CASSSSLESYNEQFF. CDR3 bases: TGTGCCAGCAGCTCGAGCCTAGAATCCTACAATGAGCAGTTCTTC.